One and the same sample provided the 4 T cell receptor beta chains below, sequenced in a study of cytomegalovirus exposure and HLA in healthy donors. The PCR made use of 60 Vbeta and 13 Jbeta primers. The method was immunoSEQ multiplex PCR; TCRdb's version includes in-frame clones alone and lacks a portion of them. The sample consists of 130,000 or so clones, roughly 66% of them appearing once. Sequencing was performed on PBMCs. The receptor set was obtained from a woman aged 55-70 years in good health and CMV-seronegative.

V is TRBV14 and J is TRBJ2-3; D uncertain. This CDR3 is built from 14 residues. Germline-derived CDR1 and CDR2 are SGHDN and FVKESK. Trimming removed 5 bases at V and 0 bases at J, with 9 bases between. The CDR3 spells CASSTMTSTDTQYF. CDR3 in DNA: TGTGCCAGCAGCACCATGACTAGCACAGATACGCAGTATTTT.

The chain links TRBV5-1 to TRBJ1-4; D is unclear. The CDR3 is made up of 15 amino acids. Deletions cut 0 bases from V and 4 bases from J, with 10 bases between. CDR1 and CDR2 (germline): SGHRS, YFSETQ. CDR3 bases: TGCGCCAGCAGCTTGGGGGCTGGACTTAATGAAAAACTGTTTTTT. Its translation is CASSLGAGLNEKLFF.

This clone was found a few times. The chain is built from TRBV4-3 and TRBJ2-1; perhaps TRBD2 as D (6 bases). Germline V CDR1 and CDR2: LGHNA, YSLEER. The CDR3 spans 12 residues. With 5 bases removed from V and 7 bases from J, the gap between germline ends came to 9 bases. The CDR3 DNA reads TGCGCCAGCAGCTCGGCGGGGAATGAGCAGTTCTTC. This sequence encodes CASSSAGNEQFF.

As regards this clone: One junction end does not reproduce the germline sequence, and a read error may be involved. The chain is built from TRBV7-9 and TRBJ1-1; possible D gene TRBD1, 5 bases. The CDR3 totals 14 residues. Germline loops: CDR1 SEHNR, CDR2 FQNEAQ (reference sequence). CDR3 residues: CSSSFHGGNTEAFF. Written as DNA, the CDR3 is TGTTCCAGCAGCTTTCACGGGGGTAACACTGAAGCTTTCTTT.